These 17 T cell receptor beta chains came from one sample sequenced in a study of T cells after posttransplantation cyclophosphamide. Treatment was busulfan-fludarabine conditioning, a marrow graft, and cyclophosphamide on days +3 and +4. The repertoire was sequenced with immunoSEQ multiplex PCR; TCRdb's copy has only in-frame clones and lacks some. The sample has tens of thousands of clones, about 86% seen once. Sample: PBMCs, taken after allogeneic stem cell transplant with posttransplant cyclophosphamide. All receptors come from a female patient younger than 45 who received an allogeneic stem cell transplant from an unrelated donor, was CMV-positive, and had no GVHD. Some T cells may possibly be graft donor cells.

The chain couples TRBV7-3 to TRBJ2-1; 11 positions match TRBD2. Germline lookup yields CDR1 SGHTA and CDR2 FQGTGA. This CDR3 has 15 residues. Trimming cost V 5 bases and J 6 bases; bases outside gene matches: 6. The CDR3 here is CASSLLAGGFNEQFF. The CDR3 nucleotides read TGTGCCAGCAGCCTGTTAGCGGGGGGGTTCAATGAGCAGTTCTTC.

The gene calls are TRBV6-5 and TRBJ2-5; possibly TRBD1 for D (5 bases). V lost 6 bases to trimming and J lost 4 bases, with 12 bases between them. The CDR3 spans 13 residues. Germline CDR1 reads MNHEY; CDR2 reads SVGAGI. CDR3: CASSRVEAETQYF. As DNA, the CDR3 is TGTGCCAGCAGCAGGGTTGAGGCAGAGACCCAGTACTTC.

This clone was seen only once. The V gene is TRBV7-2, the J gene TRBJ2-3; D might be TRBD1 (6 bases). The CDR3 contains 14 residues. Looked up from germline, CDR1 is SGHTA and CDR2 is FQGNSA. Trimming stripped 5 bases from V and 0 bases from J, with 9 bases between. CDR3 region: CASSPDRSTDTQYF. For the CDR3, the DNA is TGTGCCAGCAGCCCCGACAGGAGCACAGATACGCAGTATTTT.

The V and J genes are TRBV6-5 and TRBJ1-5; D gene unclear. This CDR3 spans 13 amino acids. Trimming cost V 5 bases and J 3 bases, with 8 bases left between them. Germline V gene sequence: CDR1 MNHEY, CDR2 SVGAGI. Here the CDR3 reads CASSEQPNQPQHF. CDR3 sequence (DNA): TGTGCCAGCAGTGAACAGCCCAATCAGCCCCAGCATTTT.

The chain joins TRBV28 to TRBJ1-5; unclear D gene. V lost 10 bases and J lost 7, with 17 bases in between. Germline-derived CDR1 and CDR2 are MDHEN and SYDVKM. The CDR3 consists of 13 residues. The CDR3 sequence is CATAVRKSQPQHF. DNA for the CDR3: TGTGCCACCGCAGTCAGGAAAAGCCAGCCCCAGCATTTT.

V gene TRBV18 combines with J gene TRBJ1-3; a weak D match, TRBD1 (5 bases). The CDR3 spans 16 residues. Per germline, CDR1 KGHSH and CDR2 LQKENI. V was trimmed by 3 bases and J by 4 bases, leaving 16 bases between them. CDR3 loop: CASSPRVGGDGNTIYF. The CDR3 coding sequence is TGTGCCAGCTCACCTCGGGTAGGCGGGGACGGAAACACCATATATTTT. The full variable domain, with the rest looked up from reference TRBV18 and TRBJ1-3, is NAGVMQNPRHLVRRRGQEARLRCSPMKGHSHVYWYRQLPEEGLKFMVYLQKENIIDESGMPKERFSAEFPKEGPSILRIQQVVRGDSAAYFCASSPRVGGDGNTIYFGEGSWLTVV.

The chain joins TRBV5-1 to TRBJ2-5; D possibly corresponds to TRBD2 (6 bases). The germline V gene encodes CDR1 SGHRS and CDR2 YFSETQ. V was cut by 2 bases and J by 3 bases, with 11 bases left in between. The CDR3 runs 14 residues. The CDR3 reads CASSFGTGEETQYF. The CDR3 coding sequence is TGCGCCAGCAGCTTTGGAACGGGAGAAGAGACCCAGTACTTC. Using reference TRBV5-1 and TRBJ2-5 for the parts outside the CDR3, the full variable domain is KAGVTQTPRYLIKTRGQQVTLSCSPISGHRSVSWYQQTPGQGLQFLFEYFSETQRNKGNFPGRFSGRQFSNSRSEMNVSTLELGDSALYLCASSFGTGEETQYFGPGTRLLVL.

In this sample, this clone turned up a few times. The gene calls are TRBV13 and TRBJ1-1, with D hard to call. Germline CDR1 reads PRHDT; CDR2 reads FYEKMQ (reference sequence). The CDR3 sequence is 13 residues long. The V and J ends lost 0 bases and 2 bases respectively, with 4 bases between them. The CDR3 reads CASSLGHNTEAFF. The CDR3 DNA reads TGTGCCAGCAGCTTAGGACATAACACTGAAGCTTTCTTT.

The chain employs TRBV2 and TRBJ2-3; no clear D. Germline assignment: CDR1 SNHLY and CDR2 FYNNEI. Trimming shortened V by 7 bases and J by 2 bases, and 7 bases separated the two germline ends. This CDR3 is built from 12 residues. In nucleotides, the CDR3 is TGTGCCAGCAAGCAGGCCACAGATACGCAGTATTTT. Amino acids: CASKQATDTQYF.

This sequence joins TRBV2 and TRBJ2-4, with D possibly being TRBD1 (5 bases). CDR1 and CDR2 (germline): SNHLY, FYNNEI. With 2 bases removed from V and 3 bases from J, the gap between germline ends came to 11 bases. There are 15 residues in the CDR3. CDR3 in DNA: TGTGCCAGCAGTGAACGGCAGGGTTACAAAAACATTCAGTACTTC. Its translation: CASSERQGYKNIQYF. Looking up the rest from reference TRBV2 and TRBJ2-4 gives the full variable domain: EPEVTQTPSHQVTQMGQEVILRCVPISNHLYFYWYRQILGQKVEFLVSFYNNEISEKSEIFDDQFSVERPDGSNFTLKIRSTKLEDSAMYFCASSERQGYKNIQYFGAGTRLSVL.

The CDR3 DNA reads as TGTGCCAGCAGTTTAAGACTAGCGGGGGGATACAATGAGCAGTTCTTC. This codes for CASSLRLAGGYNEQFF. The chain combines TRBV27 with TRBJ2-1; 13 positions agree with TRBD2. The ends lost 2 bases at V and 4 bases at J; junction bases unmatched: 2. Germline assignment: CDR1 MNHEY and CDR2 SMNVEV (reference sequence). This CDR3 is built from 16 residues.

The CDR3 region has the DNA TGTGCCAGCAGCTCCACAGGGTACGAGCAGTACTTC. It translates to CASSSTGYEQYF. The chain couples TRBV11-2 to TRBJ2-7, with a weak D call TRBD1 (6 bases). Between the trimmed V and J ends, which lost 4 bases and 4 bases, there was a span of 8 bases. The CDR3 is 12 residues long. Germline values: CDR1 SGHAT, CDR2 FQNNGV.

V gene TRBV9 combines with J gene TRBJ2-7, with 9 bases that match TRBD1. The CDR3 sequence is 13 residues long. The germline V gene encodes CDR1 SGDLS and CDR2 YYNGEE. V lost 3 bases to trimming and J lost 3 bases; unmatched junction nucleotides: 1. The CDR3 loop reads CASSATGGYEQYF. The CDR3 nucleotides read TGTGCCAGCAGCGCGACAGGGGGCTACGAGCAGTACTTC.

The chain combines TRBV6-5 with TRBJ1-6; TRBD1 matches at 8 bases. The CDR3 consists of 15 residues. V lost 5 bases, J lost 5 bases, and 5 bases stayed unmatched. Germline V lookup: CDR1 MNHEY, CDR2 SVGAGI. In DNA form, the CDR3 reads TGTGCCAGCAGTGGAGGACAGGGTAATAATTCACCCCTCCACTTT. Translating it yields CASSGGQGNNSPLHF.

The CDR3 DNA is TGTGCCAGCAGTGAGTTTGGGACAGTGAGTAAACTGTTTTTT. This encodes CASSEFGTVSKLFF. The chain has TRBV6-1 and TRBJ1-4, with 7 nucleotides matching TRBD1. The CDR3 extends over 14 amino acids. V lost 3 bases and J lost 11; bases outside the gene matches: 9. Germline V gene data show CDR1 as MNHNS and CDR2 as SASEGT.

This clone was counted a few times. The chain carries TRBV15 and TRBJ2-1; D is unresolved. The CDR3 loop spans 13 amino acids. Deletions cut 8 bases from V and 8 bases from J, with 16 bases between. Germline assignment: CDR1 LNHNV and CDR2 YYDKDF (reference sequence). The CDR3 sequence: CATSKTPSDEQFF. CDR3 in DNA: TGTGCCACCTCCAAGACCCCGAGCGATGAGCAGTTCTTC.

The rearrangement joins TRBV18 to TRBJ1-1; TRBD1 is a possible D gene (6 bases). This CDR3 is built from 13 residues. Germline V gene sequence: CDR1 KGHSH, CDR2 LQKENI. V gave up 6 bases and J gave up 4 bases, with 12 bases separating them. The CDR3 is CASSPQDSTEAFF. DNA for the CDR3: TGTGCCAGCTCCCCCCAGGACAGCACTGAAGCTTTCTTT. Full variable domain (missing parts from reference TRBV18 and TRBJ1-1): NAGVMQNPRHLVRRRGQEARLRCSPMKGHSHVYWYRQLPEEGLKFMVYLQKENIIDESGMPKERFSAEFPKEGPSILRIQQVVRGDSAAYFCASSPQDSTEAFFGQGTRLTVV.